What follows describes a single T cell receptor beta chain. This specimen comes from a study of T cell changes during pregnancy in multiple sclerosis. Germline V gives CDR1 SGHAT, CDR2 FQNNGV. This CDR3 region has 14 residues. Trimming removed 3 bases from V and 5 bases from J; junction bases left unmatched: 6. This table comes from immunoSEQ multiplex PCR, and its TCRdb copy is limited to in-frame clones, with some not included. This table has around 100,000 clones, about 90% appearing once. The V call is TRBV11-2, the J call TRBJ1-2; TRBD1 aligns across 7 bases. This TCR was sampled from a female donor with multiple sclerosis, enrolled in a pregnancy study. The sample here was peripheral blood, taken in the third trimester of pregnancy. The CDR3 DNA reads TGTGCCAGCAGCTTCAAGGACAGGCGTTATGGCTACACCTTC. Its protein is CASSFKDRRYGYTF.